The TCR beta chain under discussion was sequenced for a study of blood T cell repertoires in COVID-19. The protocol was immunoSEQ multiplex PCR, while the TCRdb copy is restricted to in-frame clones and leaves out a portion. Counted here are roughly 250,000 clones, around 86% occurring once; the ten biggest clones make up about 3.3%. CDR1 and CDR2 (germline): SQVTM, ANQGSEA. V lost 3 bases to trimming and J lost 4 bases; unmatched junction nucleotides: 8. The CDR3 runs to 14 residues. Those who participated ranged in age from 18 to 89 years and resided in about two dozen US areas. Cohorts were determined from participant-reported clinical history.

Sequenced material: PBMCs or T cells enriched from blood (not recorded which). This sequence originates from a woman in her 40s with acute COVID-19. The chain links TRBV29-1 to TRBJ1-2, with TRBD1 matching over 7 bases. The CDR3 loop is CSVEPRGRFYGYTF. CDR3 sequence (DNA): TGCAGCGTTGAGCCGAGGGGGCGGTTCTATGGCTACACCTTC.